Following are 19 T cell receptor beta chains from one sample sequenced in a study of OX40 agonist ivuxolimab in advanced cancers. The data were produced by immunoSEQ multiplex PCR, yet TCRdb's version contains in-frame clones alone and is incomplete. Counted here are 130,000 or so clones, around 93% occurring once; the ten biggest clones make up more than 0.15%. Here the sequenced sample was CD4+ or CD8+ T cells sorted from blood, taken in a trial of the OX40 agonist ivuxolimab. The receptor source for this set is an adult with an advanced solid tumor such as melanoma, head and neck, liver or kidney cancer.

The chain employs TRBV7-3 and TRBJ2-5; perhaps D is TRBD1 or TRBD2 (6 bases each). CDR1 SGHTA and CDR2 FQGTGA come from the germline V gene. The V gene lost 5 bases and the J gene lost 5 bases, with 15 bases spanning the gap. The CDR3 sequence is 14 residues long. The CDR3 region is CASSPGGRVETQYF. The CDR3 nucleotides read TGTGCCAGCAGCCCCGGGGGCAGGGTTGAGACCCAGTACTTC.

The V gene is TRBV28, the J gene TRBJ2-6; D gene ambiguous. The CDR3 loop spans 13 amino acids. CDR1 and CDR2 (germline): MDHEN, SYDVKM. V dropped 6 bases and J dropped 2 bases, with 5 bases sitting between them. CDR3 sequence (DNA): TGTGCCAGCAGAATCCCTGGGGCCAACGTCCTGACTTTC. As protein: CASRIPGANVLTF.

This chain joins TRBV28 and TRBJ1-6, with D perhaps matching TRBD1 (6 bases). Germline V lookup: CDR1 MDHEN, CDR2 SYDVKM. Between the trimmed V and J ends, which lost 7 bases and 5 bases, there was a span of 15 bases. CDR3 size: 15 residues. The CDR3 reads CASTRSTGHNSPLHF. CDR3 sequence (DNA): TGTGCCAGCACCCGATCGACAGGACATAATTCACCCCTCCACTTT.

DNA of the CDR3: TGTGCCAGCAGACCGGGACGGTTTACCTACGAGCAGTACTTC. Amino acids: CASRPGRFTYEQYF. The chain has TRBV6-5 and TRBJ2-7; D is possibly TRBD1 or TRBD2 (5 bases each). The V end was cut by 6 bases, the J end by 2 bases, with 14 bases between. The CDR3 runs 14 residues. Germline CDR1 MNHEY, CDR2 SVGAGI.

This clone occurred once. The J gene is TRBJ2-2, the V gene TRBV7-2, with a possible D match to TRBD1 (6 bases). Trimming removed 2 bases at V and 1 base at J, with 14 bases between. Germline values: CDR1 SGHTA, CDR2 FQGNSA. The CDR3 sequence is 17 residues long. The CDR3, as DNA: TGTGCCAGCAGCTTACGAGGGGTAGGGGGGAACACCGGGGAGCTGTTTTTT. It specifies CASSLRGVGGNTGELFF.

The chain has TRBV7-2 and TRBJ2-7, with 16 bases that match TRBD2. The CDR3 spans 17 residues. Germline assignment: CDR1 SGHTA and CDR2 FQGNSA. The V segment lost 4 bases and the J segment 2 bases; nucleotides outside the gene matches: 5. CDR3 coding DNA: TGTGCCAGCAGCTCGTCCGGGACTAGCGGGAGGGCCTACGAGCAGTACTTC. Translating it yields CASSSSGTSGRAYEQYF.

V usage is TRBV5-4 and J usage is TRBJ2-3, with a possible D match to TRBD1 (6 bases). Trimming removed 3 bases at V and 4 bases at J, with 18 bases between. CDR1 and CDR2 from the germline V gene are SGHNT and YYREEE (reference sequence). The CDR3 covers 16 residues. The CDR3 protein is CASSSIQGSRPDTQYF. CDR3 nucleotides: TGTGCCAGCAGCTCGATACAGGGATCGAGGCCAGATACGCAGTATTTT.

The CDR3 coding sequence is TGTGCCAGCAGCCCCGGGACTAGCGGGGGGTCCGGAGATACGCAGTATTTT. Protein sequence: CASSPGTSGGSGDTQYF. The chain recombines TRBV11-3 with TRBJ2-3; TRBD2 matches at 15 bases. The CDR3 spans 17 residues. V dropped 5 bases and J dropped 5; count of bases not matched to a gene: 8. Germline V lookup: CDR1 SGHNT, CDR2 YENEEA.

The chain has TRBV19 and TRBJ1-3, with D tentatively TRBD1 (5 bases). From germline, CDR1 is LNHDA and CDR2 SQIVND (reference sequence). The CDR3 runs 14 residues. Trimming shortened V by 4 bases and J by 2 bases, and 9 bases separated the two germline ends. The CDR3 bases are TGTGCCAGTAGTAGGGGACCACCTGGAAACACCATATATTTT. Residues: CASSRGPPGNTIYF.

The chain is built from TRBV6-5 and TRBJ2-2; a possible D gene is TRBD2 (6 bases). V dropped 6 bases and J dropped 4 bases, with 12 bases sitting between them. CDR1 and CDR2 from the germline V gene are MNHEY and SVGAGI. This CDR3 has 14 amino acids. The CDR3: CASRDGTLTGELFF. The DNA of the CDR3 is TGTGCCAGCAGGGATGGGACTCTCACCGGGGAGCTGTTTTTT.

The chain recombines TRBV2 with TRBJ2-7, with 10 bases aligning to TRBD2. CDR1 and CDR2 (germline): SNHLY, FYNNEI. The CDR3 has 15 residues. Trimming at V came to 1 base and at J to 3 bases, leaving 3 bases not matched to a gene. The CDR3 DNA follows: TGTGCCAGCAGTGAAGGAACTAGCGGGGTCTACGAGCAGTACTTC. Protein: CASSEGTSGVYEQYF.

The V gene is TRBV5-6, the J gene TRBJ2-3, with a weak D call TRBD2 (5 bases). The CDR3 is 17 amino acids. CDR1 and CDR2 from the germline V gene are SGHDT and YYEEEE. V lost 0 bases to trimming and J lost 0 bases, with 14 bases between them. The CDR3 coding sequence is TGTGCCAGCAGCTTGGCAGGACTCATCGGTAGCACAGATACGCAGTATTTT. As protein: CASSLAGLIGSTDTQYF.

V usage is TRBV19 and J usage is TRBJ1-4; 7 nucleotides agree with TRBD1. V lost 3 bases to trimming and J lost 8 bases; unmatched junction nucleotides: 6. The CDR3 is made up of 14 amino acids. Germline V gene data show CDR1 as LNHDA and CDR2 as SQIVND (reference sequence). In nucleotides, the CDR3 is TGTGCCAGTAGTATTGGAGGGGGCAGGGAAAAACTGTTTTTT. This sequence encodes CASSIGGGREKLFF. Filled out from reference TRBV19 and TRBJ1-4, the complete variable domain reads DGGITQSPKYLFRKEGQNVTLSCEQNLNHDAMYWYRQDPGQGLRLIYYSQIVNDFQKGDIAEGYSVSREKKESFPLTVTSAQKNPTAFYLCASSIGGGREKLFFGSGTQLSVL.

This clone was detected only once. The J gene is TRBJ1-5, the V gene TRBV19; TRBD1 matches at 8 bases. V trimming: 7 bases; J trimming: 7 bases; junction bases outside the gene matches: 6. This CDR3 is 13 amino acids long. CDR1 is LNHDA, CDR2 SQIVND, per germline (reference sequence). CDR3 DNA sequence: TGTGCCAGTACCGGACAGGGTGACCAGCCCCAGCATTTT. Protein: CASTGQGDQPQHF.

This chain links TRBV7-3 with TRBJ1-2; D is unclear. The CDR3 sequence is 13 residues long. Trimming removed 5 bases at V and 6 bases at J, with 13 bases between. The germline V gene encodes CDR1 SGHTA and CDR2 FQGTGA. The CDR3 here is CASSGPAGDGYTF. In nucleotides, the CDR3 is TGTGCCAGCAGCGGGCCAGCTGGGGATGGCTACACCTTC.

The rearrangement joins TRBV6-4 to TRBJ2-1, with a possible D match to TRBD2 (6 bases). Trimming pared 3 bases from V and 7 bases from J, leaving 16 bases between. The CDR3 extends over 15 amino acids. Germline CDR1 MRHNA, CDR2 SNTAGT. Written as DNA, the CDR3 is TGTGCCAGCAGTGAGTTCTACGGGGCGGGGAATGAGCAGTTCTTC. Residues: CASSEFYGAGNEQFF.

The V gene is TRBV5-1, the J gene TRBJ2-7, with D possibly matching TRBD1 (7 bases). Germline lookup yields CDR1 SGHRS and CDR2 YFSETQ. The CDR3 loop spans 16 amino acids. V lost 0 bases and J lost 0, with 13 bases in between. CDR3 protein: CASSLAGGGRSYEQYF. As DNA, the CDR3 is TGCGCCAGCAGCTTGGCCGGAGGGGGCCGCTCCTACGAGCAGTACTTC.

The table lists this clone with a few counts. This chain uses TRBV11-2 with TRBJ2-5; a weak D match, TRBD2 (5 bases). Germline V CDR1 and CDR2: SGHAT, FQNNGV. The CDR3 is made up of 14 amino acids. V lost 4 bases and J lost 5, with 14 bases in between. DNA of the CDR3: TGTGCCAGCAGCTCCACGGACTCCCGGGAGACCCAGTACTTC. It specifies CASSSTDSRETQYF.

The sample holds one count of this clone. This chain connects TRBV2 to TRBJ1-2, with TRBD1 matching over 10 bases. The length of the CDR3 is 13 residues. Germline V gene sequence: CDR1 SNHLY, CDR2 FYNNEI. The trim removed 8 bases at V and 8 bases at J, leaving 8 bases unmatched. CDR3 amino acids: CASSRTGGEGYTF. The CDR3 coding sequence is TGTGCCAGCTCTCGGACAGGGGGTGAGGGCTACACCTTC.